The 10 T cell receptor beta chains reported below all come from one sample, sequenced in a study of shared clonotypes between healthy human individuals. Generated by immunoSEQ multiplex PCR, the TCRdb table keeps only in-frame clones and is missing some. In the table there are about 2 million clones, over 85% of which are singletons. CD45RO-negative cells were positively selected for CCR7, leaving out terminally differentiated effector memory CD45RA+ cells. What was sequenced was naive CD8+ T cells sorted from blood. The receptors were gathered from a man younger than 30 in good health.

V usage is TRBV28 and J usage is TRBJ1-1; 7 nucleotides align to TRBD1. V lost 6 bases, J lost 5 bases, and 6 bases stayed unmatched. Germline V CDR1 and CDR2: MDHEN, SYDVKM. CDR3 length equals 13 residues. CDR3 sequence reads: CASRATGETEAFF. The CDR3 bases are TGTGCCAGCAGGGCCACAGGGGAGACTGAAGCTTTCTTT.

CDR3 in amino acids: CASSPGQGRVGELFF. DNA of the CDR3: TGTGCCAGCAGCCCCGGACAGGGGCGGGTCGGGGAGCTGTTTTTT. The chain couples TRBV27 to TRBJ2-2, with 9 bases matching TRBD1. V shed 6 bases and J 7 bases; nucleotides not matched to a gene: 9. This CDR3 comprises 15 residues. Germline loops: CDR1 MNHEY, CDR2 SMNVEV (reference sequence).

This clone was seen just once. This sequence joins TRBV30 and TRBJ2-1, with 7 bases that match TRBD2. Losses at the gene ends were 2 bases for V and 4 bases for J; bases not matched to a gene: 8. The CDR3 length is 15 residues. Germline CDR1 reads GTSNPN; CDR2 reads SVGIG (reference sequence). The CDR3: CAWSLGRANYNEQFF. The CDR3 coding sequence is TGTGCCTGGAGTCTTGGGAGGGCAAATTACAATGAGCAGTTCTTC. The whole variable domain, remainder taken from reference TRBV30 and TRBJ2-1, is SQTIHQWPATLVQPVGSPLSLECTVEGTSNPNLYWYRQAAGRGLQLLFYSVGIGQISSEVPQNLSASRPQDRQFILSSKKLLLSDSGFYLCAWSLGRANYNEQFFGPGTRLTVL.

The V call is TRBV28, the J call TRBJ2-7, with D uncertain. Trimming left V 6 bases short and J 6 bases short, with 12 bases between. Per germline, CDR1 MDHEN and CDR2 SYDVKM. CDR3 length: 12 amino acids. The CDR3 DNA sequence: TGTGCCAGCAGCCTGGACCTTATCGAGCAGTACTTC. Translated: CASSLDLIEQYF. The entire variable domain, with the rest obtained from reference TRBV28 and TRBJ2-7, is as follows: DVKVTQSSRYLVKRTGEKVFLECVQDMDHENMFWYRQDPGLGLRLIYFSYDVKMKEKGDIPEGYSVSREKKERFSLILESASTNQTSMYLCASSLDLIEQYFGPGTRLTVT.

This clone was observed a single time. The chain links TRBV9 to TRBJ2-3; weak D call: TRBD1 (5 bases). Deletions cut 0 bases from V and 3 bases from J, with 11 bases between. Germline V gives CDR1 SGDLS, CDR2 YYNGEE. The CDR3 loop spans 15 amino acids. The CDR3 DNA is TGTGCCAGCAGCGTAGACCAGGGCTTTACAGATACGCAGTATTTT. It codes for CASSVDQGFTDTQYF. The complete variable domain, with remaining parts taken from reference TRBV9 and TRBJ2-3, reads DSGVTQTPKHLITATGQRVTLRCSPRSGDLSVYWYQQSLDQGLQFLIQYYNGEERAKGNILERFSAQQFPDLHSELNLSSLELGDSALYFCASSVDQGFTDTQYFGPGTRLTVL.

This chain links TRBV11-3 with TRBJ1-1; unclear D gene. The germline V and J ends were trimmed by 5 bases and 4 bases, with 17 bases remaining between them. Germline V gene lookup returns CDR1 SGHNT and CDR2 YENEEA. The CDR3 is made up of 15 amino acids. CDR3 nucleotide sequence: TGTGCCAGCAGCCTGAGTGCAAATAGTGGCACTGAAGCTTTCTTT. Translated: CASSLSANSGTEAFF.

As for this clone: Distinct nucleotide sequences in the sample also encode this CDR3. V gene TRBV11-2 combines with J gene TRBJ1-6, with 7 bases that match TRBD1. The CDR3 extends over 16 amino acids. Germline CDR1 and CDR2: SGHAT and FQNNGV. The junction had 3 bases not matched to a gene; V was cut back by 4 bases and J by 0 bases. In DNA, the CDR3 is TGTGCCAGCAGCTCGACAGGGAGCTCCTATAATTCACCCCTCCACTTT. It specifies CASSSTGSSYNSPLHF.

The chain is built from TRBV9 and TRBJ2-3, with D unclear. V was pared by 0 bases and J by 0 bases, with 8 bases between. CDR1 and CDR2 (germline): SGDLS, YYNGEE. This CDR3 region has 15 residues. The CDR3 sequence: CASSVDPASTDTQYF. In nucleotides, the CDR3 is TGTGCCAGCAGCGTAGACCCCGCGAGCACAGATACGCAGTATTTT.

This clone has a single count. V usage is TRBV2 and J usage is TRBJ2-5, with a weak D call TRBD2 (5 bases). Trimming removed 4 bases at V and 5 bases at J, with 14 bases between. This CDR3 region has 14 residues. CDR1 and CDR2 (germline): SNHLY, FYNNEI. This CDR3 is CASSVENSVETQYF. The CDR3 DNA follows: TGTGCCAGCAGTGTTGAGAATAGCGTGGAGACCCAGTACTTC.

The chain has TRBV4-3 and TRBJ1-6; maybe TRBD1 (5 bases). CDR3 length equals 14 residues. Germline V lookup: CDR1 LGHNA, CDR2 YSLEER. The germline V and J ends were trimmed by 1 base and 10 bases, with 11 bases remaining between them. The CDR3 coding sequence is TGCGCCAGCAGCCAAGCTGGGGGATGGTCACCCCTCCACTTT. Amino acids: CASSQAGGWSPLHF.